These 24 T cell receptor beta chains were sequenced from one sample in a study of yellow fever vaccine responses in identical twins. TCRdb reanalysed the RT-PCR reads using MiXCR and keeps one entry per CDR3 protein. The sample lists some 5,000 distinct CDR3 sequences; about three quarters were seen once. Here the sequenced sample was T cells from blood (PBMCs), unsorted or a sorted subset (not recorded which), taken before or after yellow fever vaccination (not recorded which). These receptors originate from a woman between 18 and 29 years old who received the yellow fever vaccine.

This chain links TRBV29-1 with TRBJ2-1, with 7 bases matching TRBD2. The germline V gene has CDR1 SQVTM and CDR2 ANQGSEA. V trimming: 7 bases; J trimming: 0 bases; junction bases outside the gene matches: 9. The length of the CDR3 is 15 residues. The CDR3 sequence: CSAQDAGVSYNEQFF. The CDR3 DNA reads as TGCAGCGCCCAAGACGCGGGAGTCTCCTACAATGAGCAGTTCTTC.

DNA for the CDR3: TGTGCCAGCAGCTTAGAAGGGGTTGGGACTTGGGAGCTGTTTTTT. The encoded protein is CASSLEGVGTWELFF. This rearrangement joins TRBV11-3 to TRBJ2-2; a possible D gene is TRBD2 (6 bases). The CDR3 sequence is 15 residues long. Per germline, CDR1 SGHNT and CDR2 YENEEA. The V and J ends lost 0 bases and 9 bases respectively, with 14 bases between them. The whole variable domain, remainder taken from reference TRBV11-3 and TRBJ2-2, is EAGVVQSPRYKIIEKKQPVAFWCNPISGHNTLYWYLQNLGQGPELLIRYENEEAVDDSQLPKDRFSAERLKGVDSTLKIQPAELGDSAVYLCASSLEGVGTWELFFGEGSRLTVL.

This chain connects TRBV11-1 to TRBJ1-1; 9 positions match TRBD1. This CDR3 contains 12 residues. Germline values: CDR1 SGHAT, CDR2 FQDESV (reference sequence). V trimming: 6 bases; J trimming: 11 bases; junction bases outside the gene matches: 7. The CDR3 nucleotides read TGTGCCAGCAGGACGACCGGGACAGGGGCTTTCTTT. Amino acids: CASRTTGTGAFF.

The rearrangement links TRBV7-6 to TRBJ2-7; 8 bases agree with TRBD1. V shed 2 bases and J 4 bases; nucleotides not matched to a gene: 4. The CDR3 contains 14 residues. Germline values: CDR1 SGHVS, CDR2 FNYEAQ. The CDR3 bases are TGTGCCAGCAGCTTACCCGGACAGGGTTACGAGCAGTACTTC. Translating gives CASSLPGQGYEQYF.

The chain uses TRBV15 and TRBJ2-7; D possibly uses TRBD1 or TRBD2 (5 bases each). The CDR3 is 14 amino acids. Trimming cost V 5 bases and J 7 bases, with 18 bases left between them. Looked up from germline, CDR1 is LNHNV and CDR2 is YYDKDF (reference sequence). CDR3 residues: CATSRHSEGSEQYF. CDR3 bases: TGTGCCACCAGCCGCCATTCTGAGGGGAGTGAGCAGTACTTC.

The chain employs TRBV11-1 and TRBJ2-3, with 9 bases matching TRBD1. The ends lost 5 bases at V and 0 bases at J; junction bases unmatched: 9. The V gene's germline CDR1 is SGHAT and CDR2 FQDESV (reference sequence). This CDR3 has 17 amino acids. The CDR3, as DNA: TGTGCCAGCAGCGCCGGGACAGGGAGCTCTAGCACAGATACGCAGTATTTT. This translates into CASSAGTGSSSTDTQYF.

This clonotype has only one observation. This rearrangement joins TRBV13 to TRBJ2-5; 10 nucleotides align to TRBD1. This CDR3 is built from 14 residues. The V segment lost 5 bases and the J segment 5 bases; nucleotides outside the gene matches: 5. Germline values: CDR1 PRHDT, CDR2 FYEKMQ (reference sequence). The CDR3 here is CASSGTGARETQYF. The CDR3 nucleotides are TGTGCCAGCAGCGGGACAGGGGCGCGGGAGACCCAGTACTTC.

CDR3 bases: TGTGCCACCAGTTCCGTACTAACCCAACAAGAGACCCAGTACTTC. It encodes CATSSVLTQQETQYF. The V call is TRBV24-1, the J call TRBJ2-5, with D uncertain. This CDR3 region has 15 residues. Trimming shortened V by 6 bases and J by 2 bases, and 15 bases separated the two germline ends. Germline V gene sequence: CDR1 KGHDR, CDR2 SFDVKD.

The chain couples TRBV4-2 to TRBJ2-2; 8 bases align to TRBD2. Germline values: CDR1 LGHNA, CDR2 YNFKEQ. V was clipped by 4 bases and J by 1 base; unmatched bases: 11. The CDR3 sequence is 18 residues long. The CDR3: CASSPRTSGAMNTGELFF. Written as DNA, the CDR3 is TGTGCCAGCAGCCCGAGAACTAGCGGTGCCATGAACACCGGGGAGCTGTTTTTT.

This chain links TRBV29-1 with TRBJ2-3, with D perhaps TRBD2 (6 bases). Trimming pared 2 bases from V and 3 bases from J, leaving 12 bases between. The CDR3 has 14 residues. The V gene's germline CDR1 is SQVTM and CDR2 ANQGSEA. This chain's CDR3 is CSVEYGRVTDTQYF. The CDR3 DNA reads TGCAGCGTTGAATACGGGAGAGTTACAGATACGCAGTATTTT.

The CDR3 is CASSLNSYYGYTF. In nucleotides, the CDR3 is TGTGCCAGCAGCTTAAACTCGTACTATGGCTACACCTTC. The chain is built from TRBV7-3 and TRBJ1-2, with D unclear. Germline CDR1 SGHTA, CDR2 FQGTGA. V was shortened by 1 base and J by 3 bases, with 6 bases between the two germline ends. The CDR3 has 13 residues.

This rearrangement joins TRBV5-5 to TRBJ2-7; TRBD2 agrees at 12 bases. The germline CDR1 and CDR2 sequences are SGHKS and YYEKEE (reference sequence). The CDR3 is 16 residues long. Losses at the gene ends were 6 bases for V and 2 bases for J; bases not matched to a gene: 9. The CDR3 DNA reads TGTGCCAGCATCCTGGGGACTAGCGGGCGCCCCTACGAGCAGTACTTC. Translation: CASILGTSGRPYEQYF. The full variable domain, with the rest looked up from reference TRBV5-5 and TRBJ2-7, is DAGVTQSPTHLIKTRGQQVTLRCSPISGHKSVSWYQQVLGQGPQFIFQYYEKEERGRGNFPDRFSARQFPNYSSELNVNALLLGDSALYLCASILGTSGRPYEQYFGPGTRLTVT.

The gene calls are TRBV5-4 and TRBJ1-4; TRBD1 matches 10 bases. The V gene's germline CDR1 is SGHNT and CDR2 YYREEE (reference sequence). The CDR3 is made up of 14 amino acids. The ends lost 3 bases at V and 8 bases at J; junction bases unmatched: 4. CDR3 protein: CASSWDRGSEKLFF. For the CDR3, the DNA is TGTGCCAGCAGCTGGGACAGGGGAAGCGAAAAACTGTTTTTT.

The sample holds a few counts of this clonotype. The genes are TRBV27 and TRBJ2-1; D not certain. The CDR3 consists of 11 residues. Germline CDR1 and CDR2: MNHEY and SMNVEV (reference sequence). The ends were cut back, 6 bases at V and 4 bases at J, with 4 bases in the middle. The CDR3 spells CASSRYNEQFF. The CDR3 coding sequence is TGTGCCAGCAGCCGGTACAATGAGCAGTTCTTC.

As DNA, the CDR3 is TGTGCCAGCTCACCCTCCCGGGAGAGCGCCAAAGGCTACACCTTC. Translated: CASSPSRESAKGYTF. This chain joins TRBV18 and TRBJ1-2; D unclear. The V end was cut by 3 bases, the J end by 8 bases, with 19 bases between. Germline CDR1 is KGHSH and CDR2 is LQKENI. CDR3 length equals 15 residues.

The CDR3 spells CASVRIAEYNEQFF. CDR3 DNA sequence: TGTGCCAGCGTTAGGATAGCGGAATACAATGAGCAGTTCTTC. V gene TRBV2 combines with J gene TRBJ2-1; D is perhaps TRBD2 (6 bases). Germline loops: CDR1 SNHLY, CDR2 FYNNEI. The CDR3 has 14 amino acids. V was cut by 8 bases and J by 4 bases, with 15 bases left in between.

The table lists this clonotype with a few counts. CDR3 sequence (DNA): TGCGCCAGCAGTCCCCCAGGCGGGCACAATCAGCCCCAGCATTTT. It translates to CASSPPGGHNQPQHF. The chain recombines TRBV23-1 with TRBJ1-5; no firm D call. TRBV23-1 is flagged as an ORF with uncertain function. The V end lost 4 bases, the J end lost 3 bases, and 13 bases lay between the germline ends. The CDR3 has 15 amino acids.

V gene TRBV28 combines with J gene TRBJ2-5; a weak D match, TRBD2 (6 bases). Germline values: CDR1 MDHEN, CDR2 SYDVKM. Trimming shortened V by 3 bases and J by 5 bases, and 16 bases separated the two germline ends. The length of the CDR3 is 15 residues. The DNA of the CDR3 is TGTGCCAGCAGTTTTGAAACCGCCGCGGGGGAGACCCAGTACTTC. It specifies CASSFETAAGETQYF.

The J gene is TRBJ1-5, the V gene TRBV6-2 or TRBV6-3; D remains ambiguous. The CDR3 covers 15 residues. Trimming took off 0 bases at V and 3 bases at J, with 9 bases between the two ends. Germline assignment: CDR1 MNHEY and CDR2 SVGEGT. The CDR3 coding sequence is TGTGCCAGCAGTTACTCGAGACGGAACAATCAGCCCCAGCATTTT. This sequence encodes CASSYSRRNNQPQHF.

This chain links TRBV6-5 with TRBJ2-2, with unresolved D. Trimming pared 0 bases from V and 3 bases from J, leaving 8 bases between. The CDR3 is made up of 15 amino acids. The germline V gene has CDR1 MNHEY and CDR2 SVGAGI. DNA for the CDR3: TGTGCCAGCAGTTACTCTCTAGGTTACACCGGGGAGCTGTTTTTT. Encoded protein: CASSYSLGYTGELFF.

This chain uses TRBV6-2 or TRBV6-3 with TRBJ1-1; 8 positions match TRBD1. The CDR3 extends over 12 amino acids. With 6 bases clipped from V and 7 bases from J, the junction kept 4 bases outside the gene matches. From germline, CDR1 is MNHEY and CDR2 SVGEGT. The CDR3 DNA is TGTGCCAGCAGCATAGGACAGGGTGAAGCTTTCTTT. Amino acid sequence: CASSIGQGEAFF.

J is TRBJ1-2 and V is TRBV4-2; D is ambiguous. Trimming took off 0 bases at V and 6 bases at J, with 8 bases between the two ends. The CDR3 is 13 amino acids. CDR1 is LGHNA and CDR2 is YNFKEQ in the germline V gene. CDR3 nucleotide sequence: TGTGCCAGCAGCCAAGATAGCGGGAATGGCTACACCTTC. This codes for CASSQDSGNGYTF.

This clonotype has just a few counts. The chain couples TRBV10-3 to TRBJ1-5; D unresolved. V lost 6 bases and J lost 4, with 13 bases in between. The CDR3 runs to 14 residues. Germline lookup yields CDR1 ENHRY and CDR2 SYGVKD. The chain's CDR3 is CAISPDGLNQPQHF. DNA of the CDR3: TGTGCCATCAGCCCCGACGGTCTAAATCAGCCCCAGCATTTT.

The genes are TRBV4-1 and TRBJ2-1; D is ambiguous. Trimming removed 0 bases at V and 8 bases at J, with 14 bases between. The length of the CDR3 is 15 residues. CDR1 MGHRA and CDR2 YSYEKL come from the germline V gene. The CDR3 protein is CASSQEAASGDEQFF. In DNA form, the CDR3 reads TGCGCCAGCAGCCAAGAAGCAGCTTCCGGAGATGAGCAGTTCTTC.